This T cell receptor (beta chain) was obtained from a study of neurological immune-mediated disorders. There are 13 residues in the CDR3. The germline gives CDR1 SGHNT, CDR2 YENEEA. The V end was cut by 2 bases, the J end by 8 bases, with 10 bases between. Healthy controls consisted of blood bank volunteers in Maryland, USA. In TCRdb, the 5' RACE reads were re-called with MiXCR into one record per CDR3 protein. The repertoire holds some 26,000 distinct CDR3 sequences, with 6.6% as singletons. This clonotype was observed many times. This TCR was recovered from a woman between 45 and 60 years old in good health. V usage is TRBV11-3 and J usage is TRBJ2-1; D call uncertain. The sample taken for sequencing was PBMCs. The CDR3, as DNA: TGTGCCAGCAGCTTATCCGACCTGGATGAGCAGTTCTTC. Amino acids: CASSLSDLDEQFF.